This T cell receptor (beta chain) was sequenced in a study of long-term antiretroviral therapy in people with HIV. At survey level, the immunoSEQ assay was run in its v3.0 version. The repertoire was sequenced with immunoSEQ multiplex PCR; TCRdb's copy has only in-frame clones and lacks some. The sample yields roughly 16,000 clones, 94% seen once. V lost 5 bases, J lost 2 bases, and 16 bases lay in between. This CDR3 is 15 amino acids long. Per germline, CDR1 MNHEY and CDR2 SVGAGI. This clone was found once. This chain connects TRBV6-5 to TRBJ2-7; the D is unclear. Here the sequenced sample was unsorted PBMCs, taken roughly 6.4 years after starting antiretroviral therapy. This TCR came from a woman in her 50s with HIV. The CDR3 loop is CASSTPGGGTYEQYF. The CDR3 DNA is TGTGCCAGCAGTACCCCAGGTGGCGGAACCTACGAGCAGTACTTC.